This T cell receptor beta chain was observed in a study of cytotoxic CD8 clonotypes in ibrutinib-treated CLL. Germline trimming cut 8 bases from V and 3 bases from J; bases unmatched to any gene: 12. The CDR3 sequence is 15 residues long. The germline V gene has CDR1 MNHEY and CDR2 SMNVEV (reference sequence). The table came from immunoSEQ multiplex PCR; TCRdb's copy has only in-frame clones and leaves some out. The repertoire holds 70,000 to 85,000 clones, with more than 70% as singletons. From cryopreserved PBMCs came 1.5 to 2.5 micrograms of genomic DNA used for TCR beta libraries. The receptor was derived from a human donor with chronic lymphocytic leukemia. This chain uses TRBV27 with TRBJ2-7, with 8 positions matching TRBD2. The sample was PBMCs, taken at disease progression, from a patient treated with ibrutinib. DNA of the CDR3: TGTGCCAGCCGAGGGGCTCTAGCGGGTAACTACGAGCAGTACTTC. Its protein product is CASRGALAGNYEQYF.